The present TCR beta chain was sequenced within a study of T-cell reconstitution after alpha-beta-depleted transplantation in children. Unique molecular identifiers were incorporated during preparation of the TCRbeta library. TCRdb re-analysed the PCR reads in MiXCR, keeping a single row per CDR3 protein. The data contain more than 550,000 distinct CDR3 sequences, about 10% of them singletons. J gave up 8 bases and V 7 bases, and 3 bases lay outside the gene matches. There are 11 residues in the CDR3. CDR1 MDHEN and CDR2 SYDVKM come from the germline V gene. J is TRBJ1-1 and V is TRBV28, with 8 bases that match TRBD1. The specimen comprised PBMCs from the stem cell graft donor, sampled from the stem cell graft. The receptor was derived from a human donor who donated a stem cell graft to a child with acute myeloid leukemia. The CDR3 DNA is TGTGCCAGCACCGGGACAGGAGAAGCTTTCTTT. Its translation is CASTGTGEAFF. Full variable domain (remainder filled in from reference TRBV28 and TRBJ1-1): DVKVTQSSRYLVKRTGEKVFLECVQDMDHENMFWYRQDPGLGLRLIYFSYDVKMKEKGDIPEGYSVSREKKERFSLILESASTNQTSMYLCASTGTGEAFFGQGTRLTVV.